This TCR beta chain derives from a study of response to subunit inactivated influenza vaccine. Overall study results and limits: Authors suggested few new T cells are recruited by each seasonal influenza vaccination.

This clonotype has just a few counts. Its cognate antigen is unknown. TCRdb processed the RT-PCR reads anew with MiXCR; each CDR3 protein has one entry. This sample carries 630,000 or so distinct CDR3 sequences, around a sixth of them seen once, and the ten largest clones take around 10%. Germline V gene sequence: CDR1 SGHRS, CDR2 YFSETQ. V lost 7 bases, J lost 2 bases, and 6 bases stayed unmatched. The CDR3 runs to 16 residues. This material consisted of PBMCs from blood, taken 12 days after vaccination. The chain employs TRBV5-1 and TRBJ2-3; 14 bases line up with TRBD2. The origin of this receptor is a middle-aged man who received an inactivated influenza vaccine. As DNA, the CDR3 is TGCGCCAGCCGCGGACTAGCGGGGGGACCCACAGATACGCAGTATTTT. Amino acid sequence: CASRGLAGGPTDTQYF. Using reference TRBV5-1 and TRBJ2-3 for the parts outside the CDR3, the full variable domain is KAGVTQTPRYLIKTRGQQVTLSCSPISGHRSVSWYQQTPGQGLQFLFEYFSETQRNKGNFPGRFSGRQFSNSRSEMNVSTLELGDSALYLCASRGLAGGPTDTQYFGPGTRLTVL.